Shown below are 16 T cell receptor beta chains from a single sample sequenced in a study of blood T cell repertoires in COVID-19. The data were produced by immunoSEQ multiplex PCR, yet TCRdb's version contains in-frame clones alone and is incomplete. The sample consists of 100,000 to 150,000 clones, 70% to 90% of them appearing once. Sequencing input: peripheral blood. The receptors here all came from a human donor in a cohort sampled during active COVID-19.

The V gene is TRBV19, the J gene TRBJ2-6; TRBD1 matches at 12 bases. Germline assignment: CDR1 LNHDA and CDR2 SQIVND (reference sequence). The CDR3 is 20 amino acids. V was pared by 0 bases and J by 3 bases, with 9 bases of the junction left unmatched. The CDR3 region has the DNA TGTGCCAGTAGTATAGACACTCCGGGACAGGGGGCTGGTGGGGCCAACGTCCTGACTTTC. This gives the protein CASSIDTPGQGAGGANVLTF.

The V gene is TRBV18, the J gene TRBJ2-1; 7 nucleotides line up with TRBD2. Germline CDR1 reads KGHSH; CDR2 reads LQKENI. The ends lost 0 bases at V and 10 bases at J; junction bases unmatched: 15. The CDR3 is 17 amino acids. The CDR3 sequence is CASSPPRRGLALGEQFF. The CDR3 nucleotides read TGTGCCAGCTCACCACCGAGGCGGGGGTTAGCTCTGGGAGAGCAGTTCTTC.

The count of this clone is one. The chain recombines TRBV10-3 with TRBJ2-1; 9 bases agree with TRBD2. The germline V gene encodes CDR1 ENHRY and CDR2 SYGVKD. There are 16 residues in the CDR3. The V gene end was trimmed by 5 bases and the J gene end by 9 bases; junction bases not matched to a gene: 14. The CDR3 protein is CAISWIGTSSGGEQFF. The CDR3 nucleotides are TGTGCCATCAGTTGGATTGGGACTAGCTCAGGGGGTGAGCAGTTCTTC.

The CDR3 nucleotides read TGCGCCAGCAGCCCCGGCGGGCCCGGCACAGATACGCAGTATTTT. The encoded protein is CASSPGGPGTDTQYF. The J gene is TRBJ2-3, the V gene TRBV5-1, with D possibly being TRBD2 (5 bases). CDR1 and CDR2 (germline): SGHRS, YFSETQ. The CDR3 runs 15 residues. V was trimmed by 4 bases and J by 1 base, leaving 13 bases between them.

The V and J genes are TRBV5-5 and TRBJ1-6, with TRBD1 matching over 9 bases. Germline V gene sequence: CDR1 SGHKS, CDR2 YYEKEE (reference sequence). The CDR3 has 17 amino acids. V lost 2 bases, J lost 7 bases, and 10 bases stayed unmatched. The CDR3 DNA reads TGTGCCAGCAGCTTCAAACATGGACAGGGGACGAATTCACCCCTCCACTTT. This translates into CASSFKHGQGTNSPLHF.

The gene calls are TRBV15 and TRBJ1-1, with 9 nucleotides matching TRBD1. The CDR3 runs 15 residues. Germline values: CDR1 LNHNV, CDR2 YYDKDF (reference sequence). Losses at the gene ends were 2 bases for V and 3 bases for J; bases not matched to a gene: 4. CDR3 in DNA: TGTGCCACCAGCAGATACAGGGGGCGAGACACTGAAGCTTTCTTT. Residues: CATSRYRGRDTEAFF.

The chain couples TRBV6-5 to TRBJ2-2; maybe TRBD2 (6 bases). V was pared by 6 bases and J by 4 bases, with 15 bases between. CDR3 length: 15 residues. From germline, CDR1 is MNHEY and CDR2 SVGAGI. This chain's CDR3 is CASRGLFVGTGELFF. The CDR3 nucleotides are TGTGCCAGCAGGGGACTGTTCGTGGGCACCGGGGAGCTGTTTTTT.

The CDR3 DNA reads as TGTGCCAGCAGGCTGACTAGCGGGGGGACGCAGTATTTT. Its protein is CASRLTSGGTQYF. This chain connects TRBV12-3 or TRBV12-4 to TRBJ2-3; 13 bases line up with TRBD2. Germline trimming cut 6 bases from V and 9 bases from J; bases unmatched to any gene: 3. The CDR3 contains 13 residues.

J is TRBJ2-7 and V is TRBV20-1, with 7 nucleotides matching TRBD1. CDR1 and CDR2 from the germline V gene are DFQATT and SNEGSKA (reference sequence). The CDR3 consists of 12 residues. V shed 3 bases, J shed 4 bases, and the junction held 3 bases outside the gene matches. The CDR3 protein is CSASGQAYEQYF. For the CDR3, the DNA is TGCAGTGCTAGTGGACAGGCGTACGAGCAGTACTTC.

This clone has more than one count but fewer than ten. The chain recombines TRBV19 with TRBJ1-1; 8 bases map to TRBD1. The CDR3 has 15 residues. V gave up 6 bases and J gave up 4 bases; unmatched junction bases: 10. CDR1 and CDR2 from the germline V gene are LNHDA and SQIVND (reference sequence). CDR3 coding DNA: TGTGCCAGTAGCCCGACAGGGGTTTGGGGCACTGAAGCTTTCTTT. Translated, it gives CASSPTGVWGTEAFF.

The chain employs TRBV5-5 and TRBJ2-7; 8 bases align to TRBD1. CDR3 length: 16 residues. The germline gives CDR1 SGHKS, CDR2 YYEKEE (reference sequence). V was clipped by 0 bases and J by 2 bases; unmatched bases: 7. The CDR3 sequence: CASSLGRAQGAYEQYF. The CDR3 nucleotides read TGTGCCAGCAGCTTGGGGCGGGCACAGGGGGCCTACGAGCAGTACTTC.

A word on this clone: Other nucleotide sequences from this sample produce the same CDR3. J is TRBJ2-7 and V is TRBV5-1, with 8 bases aligning to TRBD1. The CDR3 has 14 amino acids. Trimming took 2 bases from V and 3 from J; bases not matched to a gene: 4. Per germline, CDR1 SGHRS and CDR2 YFSETQ. The CDR3, as DNA: TGCGCCAGCAGCTTCGGGACAGGAAGCTACGAGCAGTACTTC. It encodes CASSFGTGSYEQYF.

V gene TRBV2 combines with J gene TRBJ1-1; 8 nucleotides align to TRBD1. J gave up 4 bases and V 1 base, and 2 bases lay outside the gene matches. CDR1 is SNHLY, CDR2 FYNNEI, per germline. This CDR3 is 14 amino acids long. The CDR3 sequence is CASSEGGQVTEAFF. The DNA of the CDR3 is TGTGCCAGCAGTGAAGGGGGACAGGTCACTGAAGCTTTCTTT.

The chain uses TRBV29-1 and TRBJ2-7; D may be TRBD2 (6 bases). The V gene's germline CDR1 is SQVTM and CDR2 ANQGSEA. V shed 6 bases and J shed 2 bases, with 14 bases lying between them. The CDR3 extends over 13 amino acids. The CDR3 sequence: CSVYDPGAYEQYF. The CDR3 DNA follows: TGCAGCGTGTACGACCCGGGGGCCTACGAGCAGTACTTC.

This rearrangement joins TRBV27 to TRBJ2-1; 7 bases are a match to TRBD2. Germline CDR1 is MNHEY and CDR2 is SMNVEV (reference sequence). The CDR3 length is 16 residues. V trimming: 1 base; J trimming: 0 bases; junction bases outside the gene matches: 3. The CDR3 spells CASSLFGGSSYNEQFF. CDR3 DNA: TGTGCCAGCAGTTTATTTGGCGGGAGCTCCTACAATGAGCAGTTCTTC.

The J gene is TRBJ2-1, the V gene TRBV5-1, with 9 positions matching TRBD1. This CDR3 is 14 amino acids long. V was clipped by 0 bases and J by 7 bases; unmatched bases: 2. Looked up from germline, CDR1 is SGHRS and CDR2 is YFSETQ. The CDR3 DNA follows: TGCGCCAGCAGCTTGGGACAGGGGGGGAATGAGCAGTTCTTC. This encodes CASSLGQGGNEQFF.